The 14 T cell receptor beta chains listed next were all sequenced from one sample in a study of CD8+ T cells in alopecia areata. Extracted RNA was reverse transcribed into cDNA, the sequencing template. This table comes from immunoSEQ multiplex PCR, and its TCRdb copy is limited to in-frame clones, with some not included. Found here are roughly 100,000 clones, about 40% of them singletons; the top ten hold roughly 18%. As for treatment: oral pan-JAK inhibitor, 5-10 mg twice daily. The sample consisted of CD8+ T cells sorted from blood, taken at week 24, from a patient treated with tofacitinib. The receptors come from a human donor with alopecia areata.

V gene TRBV5-1 combines with J gene TRBJ2-1; 9 bases map to TRBD1. Losses at the gene ends were 4 bases for V and 4 bases for J; bases not matched to a gene: 6. The CDR3 sequence is 15 residues long. The germline CDR1 and CDR2 sequences are SGHRS and YFSETQ. For the CDR3, the DNA is TGCGCCAGCAGCGTAGGACAGGGGATATACAATGAGCAGTTCTTC. Translation: CASSVGQGIYNEQFF.

The chain employs TRBV28 and TRBJ1-1; no clear D. V was trimmed by 4 bases and J by 1 base, leaving 10 bases between them. Germline-derived CDR1 and CDR2 are MDHEN and SYDVKM. This CDR3 is built from 14 residues. CDR3 protein: CASSSGGSNTEAFF. CDR3 nucleotide sequence: TGTGCCAGCAGTTCGGGAGGATCGAACACTGAAGCTTTCTTT. Together with reference TRBV28 and TRBJ1-1, the CDR3 gives the full variable domain: DVKVTQSSRYLVKRTGEKVFLECVQDMDHENMFWYRQDPGLGLRLIYFSYDVKMKEKGDIPEGYSVSREKKERFSLILESASTNQTSMYLCASSSGGSNTEAFFGQGTRLTVV.

This clone has only a few counts. The CDR3, as DNA: TGTGCCAGCAGCTTACTAGCGGGAAAGGTCAATGAGCAGTTCTTC. It is translated as CASSLLAGKVNEQFF. V usage is TRBV7-2 and J usage is TRBJ2-1; 9 nucleotides agree with TRBD2. The junction had 5 bases not matched to a gene; V was cut back by 2 bases and J by 6 bases. The germline CDR1 and CDR2 sequences are SGHTA and FQGNSA. The CDR3 extends over 15 amino acids.

The V gene is TRBV7-9, the J gene TRBJ2-5; D not certain. Trimming removed 0 bases from V and 5 bases from J, with 7 bases in between. This CDR3 comprises 13 residues. Looked up from germline, CDR1 is SEHNR and CDR2 is FQNEAQ (reference sequence). DNA of the CDR3: TGTGCCAGCAGCTTAGCTGCGTGGGAGACCCAGTACTTC. Translation: CASSLAAWETQYF.

The J gene is TRBJ1-1, the V gene TRBV7-3; D gene ambiguous. Trimming stripped 1 base from V and 7 bases from J, with 16 bases between. Germline CDR1 is SGHTA and CDR2 is FQGTGA. The CDR3 runs 15 residues. The CDR3 loop is CASSLRGPSADEAFF. Here the CDR3 DNA reads TGTGCCAGCAGCTTAAGAGGGCCAAGCGCAGATGAAGCTTTCTTT.

The V and J genes are TRBV7-9 and TRBJ2-5; D is undetermined. This CDR3 has 13 residues. Germline V CDR1 and CDR2: SEHNR, FQNEAQ (reference sequence). Trimming pared 1 base from V and 1 base from J, leaving 4 bases between. The CDR3, as DNA: TGTGCCAGCAGCTTAGGCAGCCAAGAGACCCAGTACTTC. Amino acid sequence: CASSLGSQETQYF.

The chain couples TRBV11-2 to TRBJ2-5; D tentatively reads TRBD1 or TRBD2 (5 bases each). The germline CDR1 and CDR2 sequences are SGHAT and FQNNGV. The V gene lost 2 bases and the J gene lost 2 bases, with 9 bases spanning the gap. This CDR3 is built from 14 residues. CDR3 residues: CASSLTGLQETQYF. In DNA form, the CDR3 reads TGTGCCAGCAGCTTAACGGGGCTGCAAGAGACCCAGTACTTC.

Only a few counts were recorded for this clone. The gene calls are TRBV29-1 and TRBJ1-1, with D possibly matching TRBD1 (6 bases). CDR1 is SQVTM and CDR2 is ANQGSEA in the germline V gene. This CDR3 region has 12 residues. V lost 8 bases, J lost 1 base, and 11 bases lay in between. CDR3 loop: CSSRQANTEAFF. The CDR3 nucleotides are TGCAGCTCTCGACAGGCGAACACTGAAGCTTTCTTT.

V usage is TRBV6-6 and J usage is TRBJ2-1; no clear D. Between the trimmed V and J ends, which lost 5 bases and 12 bases, there was a span of 11 bases. The CDR3 is 11 residues long. Germline V lookup: CDR1 MNHNY, CDR2 SVGAGI (reference sequence). CDR3 DNA sequence: TGTGCCAGCAGTGGACCCCGCTGGCAGTTCTTC. Its translation is CASSGPRWQFF.

The chain recombines TRBV19 with TRBJ2-2, with a possible D match to TRBD2 (6 bases). This CDR3 has 16 residues. Germline V gene lookup returns CDR1 LNHDA and CDR2 SQIVND (reference sequence). V was trimmed by 6 bases and J by 6 bases, leaving 20 bases between them. CDR3 region: CASRLLAEGSAGELFF. The CDR3 DNA reads TGTGCCAGTAGGCTCTTGGCGGAGGGATCCGCCGGGGAGCTGTTTTTT.

Turning to this clone: At the DNA level, this CDR3 is encoded by other sequences in the same sample as well. V and J are TRBV7-9 and TRBJ1-4; maybe TRBD1 (5 bases). CDR3 length: 11 amino acids. Per the germline V gene, CDR1 is SEHNR and CDR2 is FQNEAQ (reference sequence). Trimming cost V 5 bases and J 10 bases, with 8 bases left between them. The CDR3 bases are TGTGCCAGCAGCCTAGGGGTAAAACTGTTTTTT. Its translation is CASSLGVKLFF.

This clone has more than one count but fewer than ten. The V and J genes are TRBV13 and TRBJ2-5, with 7 bases matching TRBD2. V lost 4 bases, J lost 5 bases, and 7 bases stayed unmatched. The CDR3 extends over 14 amino acids. Per germline, CDR1 PRHDT and CDR2 FYEKMQ (reference sequence). CDR3 region: CASSSAGDGETQYF. Written as DNA, the CDR3 is TGTGCCAGCAGCTCCGCGGGAGACGGTGAGACCCAGTACTTC.

The chain uses TRBV9 and TRBJ2-7; TRBD1 agrees at 9 bases. The CDR3 covers 15 residues. The germline gives CDR1 SGDLS, CDR2 YYNGEE. J lost 3 bases, V lost 3 bases, and 7 bases had no gene match. The CDR3 region has the DNA TGTGCCAGCAGCGCATCCGGGACAGGGCTCTACGAGCAGTACTTC. It codes for CASSASGTGLYEQYF.

By its share, this clone is medium-sized. The chain is built from TRBV11-2 and TRBJ2-2; TRBD2 agrees at 8 bases. The CDR3 runs to 17 residues. V gave up 2 bases and J gave up 3 bases; unmatched junction bases: 8. Looked up from germline, CDR1 is SGHAT and CDR2 is FQNNGV. CDR3: CASSLLQRERYTGELFF. CDR3 bases: TGTGCCAGCAGCTTATTACAGCGGGAGCGGTACACCGGGGAGCTGTTTTTT.